The present T cell receptor beta chain was sequenced within a study of OX40 agonist ivuxolimab in advanced cancers. As for the study in general: Patients in the trial were receiving intravenous ivuxolimab every 2 weeks, at doses of 0.01 to 10 mg/kg. People who had prior anti-PD-1, anti-PD-L1 or anti-CTLA-4 therapy could take part, and approximately 44% had some.

Clones were read by immunoSEQ multiplex PCR, and TCRdb kept only the in-frame ones, dropping some. The sample lists tens of thousands of clones; roughly 89% were seen once. The specimen comprised CD4+ or CD8+ T cells sorted from blood, sampled in a trial of the OX40 agonist ivuxolimab. This sequence originates from an adult with an advanced solid tumor such as melanoma, head and neck, liver or kidney cancer.

The CDR3: CASSIGQMNTEAFF. DNA for the CDR3: TGTGCCAGTAGTATCGGACAGATGAACACTGAAGCTTTCTTT. The rearrangement uses TRBV19 and TRBJ1-1; TRBD1 is a possible D gene (6 bases). Trimming removed 3 bases at V and 0 bases at J, with 8 bases between. The CDR3 spans 14 residues. The V gene's germline CDR1 is LNHDA and CDR2 SQIVND (reference sequence). Together with reference TRBV19 and TRBJ1-1, the CDR3 gives the full variable domain: DGGITQSPKYLFRKEGQNVTLSCEQNLNHDAMYWYRQDPGQGLRLIYYSQIVNDFQKGDIAEGYSVSREKKESFPLTVTSAQKNPTAFYLCASSIGQMNTEAFFGQGTRLTVV.